This TCR beta chain was documented in a study of glioma-infiltrating T cells. Trimming cost V 2 bases and J 6 bases; bases outside gene matches: 7. Germline CDR1 reads LGHNA; CDR2 reads YNFKEQ. The CDR3 consists of 17 residues. This clonotype was detected only a few times. TCR alpha and beta CDR3 regions were amplified from RNA using iRepertoire nested multiplex PCR. In TCRdb, the multiplex PCR reads were re-called with MiXCR into one record per CDR3 protein. The sample carries about 130,000 distinct CDR3 sequences, around 23% recorded once. The chain uses TRBV4-2 and TRBJ2-3, with 14 bases aligning to TRBD2. The receptor was derived from a human donor with low-grade glioma or glioblastoma, undergoing nonglioma brain surgery, or in good health (not recorded which). Sequenced material: glioma tissue, nonneoplastic brain tissue, or PBMCs (not recorded which). CDR3 DNA sequence: TGTGCCAGCAGCCAAAGACTAGCGGGGGGGCCTGGGGATACGCAGTATTTT. This encodes CASSQRLAGGPGDTQYF.